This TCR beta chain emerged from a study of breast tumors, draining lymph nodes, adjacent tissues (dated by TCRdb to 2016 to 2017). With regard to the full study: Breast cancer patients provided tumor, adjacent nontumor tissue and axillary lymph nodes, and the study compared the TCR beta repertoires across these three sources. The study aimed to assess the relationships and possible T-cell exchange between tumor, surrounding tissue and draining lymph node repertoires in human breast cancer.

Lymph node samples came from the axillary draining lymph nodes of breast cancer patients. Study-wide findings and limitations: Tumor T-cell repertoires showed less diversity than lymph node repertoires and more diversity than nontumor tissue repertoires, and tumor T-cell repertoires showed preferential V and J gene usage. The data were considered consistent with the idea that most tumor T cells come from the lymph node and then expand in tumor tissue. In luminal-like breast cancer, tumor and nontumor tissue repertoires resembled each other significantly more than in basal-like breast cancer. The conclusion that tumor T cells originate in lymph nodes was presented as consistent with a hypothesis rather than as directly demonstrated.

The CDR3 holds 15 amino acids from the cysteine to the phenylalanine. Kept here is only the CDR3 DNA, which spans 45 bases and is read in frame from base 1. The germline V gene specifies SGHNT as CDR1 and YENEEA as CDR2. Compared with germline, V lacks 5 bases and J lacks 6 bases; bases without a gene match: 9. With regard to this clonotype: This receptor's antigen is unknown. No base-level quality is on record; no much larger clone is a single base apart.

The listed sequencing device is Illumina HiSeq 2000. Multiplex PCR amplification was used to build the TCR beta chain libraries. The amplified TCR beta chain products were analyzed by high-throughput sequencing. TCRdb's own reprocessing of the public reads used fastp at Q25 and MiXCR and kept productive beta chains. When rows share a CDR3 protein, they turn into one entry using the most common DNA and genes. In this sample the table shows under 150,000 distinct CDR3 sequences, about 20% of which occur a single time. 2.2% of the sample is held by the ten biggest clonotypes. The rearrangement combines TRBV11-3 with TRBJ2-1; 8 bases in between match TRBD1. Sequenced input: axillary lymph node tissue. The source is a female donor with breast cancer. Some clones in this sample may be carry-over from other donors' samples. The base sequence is TGTGCCAGCAGCCCGTGGACAGGGAACTCCAATGAGCAGTTCTTC. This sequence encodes CASSPWTGNSNEQFF.